The sequence of this TCR beta chain was determined in a study of naive and memory T cell subsets. Study-wide results and caveats: RNA-based TCR counts may shift with T cell activation and differentiation. Possibly reflecting memory cells re-expressing CD45RA, a few larger clonotypes occurred in naive repertoires, especially CD8. Gini index rose across naive, CM, EM and EMRA in CD4 and CD8.

Turning to this clonotype: Its target is unknown.

An equimolar mix of two oligonucleotides served as the beta constant-region primer for TRBC1 and TRBC2. Nested alpha and beta constant-region primers with the SP2 primer drove four PCR rounds on ligated cDNA. TCRdb reanalysed the UMI-ligation and nested PCR reads using MiXCR and keeps one entry per CDR3 protein. The table has under 150,000 distinct CDR3 sequences, under 25% seen once. J lost 4 bases, V lost 7 bases, and 12 bases had no gene match. This CDR3 has 15 residues. Germline V gives CDR1 DFQATT, CDR2 SNEGSKA (reference sequence). CD4 T cells were positively selected, then CD8 T cells from the CD4-negative fraction. Cells stained for CD3, CD4, CD8, CD45RA and CD27 were sorted into four subsets.

The chain links TRBV20-1 to TRBJ2-1; TRBD1 matches 8 bases. This TCR came from a human donor in good health. The sample was naive CD8+ T cells from blood. The CDR3 nucleotides are TGCAGTGTTACTCAGGGGGCGCAGGGGTACAATGAGCAGTTCTTC. This translates into CSVTQGAQGYNEQFF.